This T cell receptor (beta chain) was obtained from a study of OX40 agonist ivuxolimab in advanced cancers. Study at large: Every patient in dose escalation had hepatocellular carcinoma, melanoma, renal cell or head and neck cancer. Study-wide findings and caveats: The antigens recognized by the expanded peripheral T cells, that is their antigen specificity, were not determined.

Profiled with immunoSEQ multiplex PCR; TCRdb holds only in-frame clones, not every one. Altogether roughly 56,000 clones are present, around 90% being singletons, with the ten largest covering 0.77%. The CDR3 sequence is 11 residues long. Per the germline V gene, CDR1 is MNHNY and CDR2 is SVGAGI (reference sequence). V lost 2 bases and J 8 bases, leaving 6 bases between the germline ends. A word on this clone: Antigen: not known.

The sequences come from CD4+ or CD8+ T cells sorted from blood, collected in a trial of the OX40 agonist ivuxolimab. The clonotype comes from an adult with an advanced solid tumor such as melanoma, head and neck, liver or kidney cancer. The genes are TRBV6-6 and TRBJ1-2; the D gene is possibly TRBD1 (5 bases). This CDR3 is CASSYGGGYTF. In DNA form, the CDR3 reads TGTGCCAGCAGTTACGGGGGGGGCTACACCTTC.